One and the same sample provided the 3 T cell receptor beta chains below, sequenced in a study of early T cells in non-severe SARS-CoV-2 infection. MiXCR, run by TCRdb on the 5' RACE reads, gives a single entry per CDR3 protein. Altogether tens of thousands of distinct CDR3 sequences are present, about 10% being singletons, with the ten largest covering roughly 6%. The sample was whole blood. The receptor source for this set is an adult who was a healthcare worker with PCR-confirmed SARS-CoV-2 infection or an uninfected control (not recorded which).

This clonotype is labeled as medium-sized (0.01 to 0.1%). The J gene is TRBJ2-3, the V gene TRBV5-4; perhaps TRBD1 as D (6 bases). Trimming took off 4 bases at V and 1 base at J, with 16 bases between the two ends. The germline V gene has CDR1 SGHNT and CDR2 YYREEE (reference sequence). CDR3 length equals 16 residues. The CDR3 loop is CASSLWMGARTDTQYF. Here the CDR3 DNA reads TGTGCCAGCAGCCTCTGGATGGGGGCCCGCACAGATACGCAGTATTTT.

The chain couples TRBV7-8 to TRBJ2-3; 13 bases agree with TRBD2. Germline lookup yields CDR1 SGHVS and CDR2 FQNEAQ. The CDR3 runs 16 residues. Losses at the gene ends were 3 bases for V and 8 bases for J; bases not matched to a gene: 8. The CDR3: CASSFGLAGVSVTQYF. CDR3 bases: TGTGCCAGCAGCTTTGGACTAGCGGGAGTTTCCGTTACGCAGTATTTT.

This clonotype was detected many times. This chain links TRBV2 with TRBJ2-6; D uncertain. This CDR3 spans 10 amino acids. Looked up from germline, CDR1 is SNHLY and CDR2 is FYNNEI. Trimming removed 11 bases at V and 9 bases at J, with 8 bases between. CDR3 nucleotide sequence: TGTGCCTCGGGTGGCAACGTCCTGACTTTC. This sequence encodes CASGGNVLTF.